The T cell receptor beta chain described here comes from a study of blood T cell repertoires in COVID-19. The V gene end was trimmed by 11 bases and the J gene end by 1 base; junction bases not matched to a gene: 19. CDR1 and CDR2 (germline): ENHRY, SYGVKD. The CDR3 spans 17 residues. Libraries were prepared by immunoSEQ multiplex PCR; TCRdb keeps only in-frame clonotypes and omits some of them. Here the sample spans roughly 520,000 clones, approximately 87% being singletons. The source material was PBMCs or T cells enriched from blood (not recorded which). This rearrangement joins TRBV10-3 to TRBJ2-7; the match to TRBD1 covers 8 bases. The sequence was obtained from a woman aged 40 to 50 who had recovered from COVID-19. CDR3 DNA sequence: TGTGCCGTACGATCCTCGCAGGGGGCGGGATGGTCCTACGAGCAGTACTTC. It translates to CAVRSSQGAGWSYEQYF.